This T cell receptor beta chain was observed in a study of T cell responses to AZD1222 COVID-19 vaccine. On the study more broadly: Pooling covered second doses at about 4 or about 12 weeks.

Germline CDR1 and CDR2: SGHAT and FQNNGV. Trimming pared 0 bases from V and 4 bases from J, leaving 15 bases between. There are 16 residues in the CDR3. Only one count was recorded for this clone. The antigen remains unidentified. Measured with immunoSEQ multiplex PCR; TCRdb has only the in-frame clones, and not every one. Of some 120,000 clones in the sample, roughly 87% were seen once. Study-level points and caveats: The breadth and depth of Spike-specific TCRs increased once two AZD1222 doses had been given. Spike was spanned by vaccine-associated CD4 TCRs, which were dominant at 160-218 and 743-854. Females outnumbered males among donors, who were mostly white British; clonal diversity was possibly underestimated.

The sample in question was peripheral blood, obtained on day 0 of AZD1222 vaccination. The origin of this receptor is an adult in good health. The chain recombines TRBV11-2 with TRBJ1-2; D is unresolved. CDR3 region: CASSLDLVRSAYGYTF. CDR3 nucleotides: TGTGCCAGCAGCTTAGATCTCGTCAGGAGCGCCTATGGCTACACCTTC. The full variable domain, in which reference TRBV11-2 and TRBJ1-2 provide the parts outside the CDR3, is EAGVAQSPRYKIIEKRQSVAFWCNPISGHATLYWYQQILGQGPKLLIQFQNNGVVDDSQLPKDRFSAERLKGVDSTLKIQPAKLEDSAVYLCASSLDLVRSAYGYTFGSGTRLTVV.